The 10 T cell receptor beta chains below were found in one sample sequenced in a study of cytomegalovirus exposure and HLA in healthy donors. PCR amplification relied on 60 Vbeta primers (plus 13 Jbeta primers). TCRdb's copy holds only in-frame clones and misses some; the assay was immunoSEQ multiplex PCR. The sample consists of fewer than 200,000 clones, 82% of them appearing once. The sequencing input was PBMCs. The receptors were gathered from a woman aged 50 to 60 in good health and CMV-seronegative.

The chain carries TRBV6-1 and TRBJ2-5, with TRBD2 matching 7 bases. This CDR3 is 16 amino acids long. The germline CDR1 and CDR2 sequences are MNHNS and SASEGT. The V segment lost 0 bases and the J segment 4 bases; nucleotides outside the gene matches: 8. The DNA of the CDR3 is TGTGCCAGCAGTGAAGCGGGCGGGAGATCGGGAGAGACCCAGTACTTC. Translated: CASSEAGGRSGETQYF.

V is TRBV5-6 and J is TRBJ2-1; no clear D. The CDR3 contains 12 residues. Germline V lookup: CDR1 SGHDT, CDR2 YYEEEE. Trimming pared 5 bases from V and 10 bases from J, leaving 13 bases between. The CDR3 region has the DNA TGTGCCAGCAGTTCCGTATTTCCCGAGCAGTTCTTC. Translated: CASSSVFPEQFF. Together with reference TRBV5-6 and TRBJ2-1, the CDR3 gives the full variable domain: DAGVTQSPTHLIKTRGQQVTLRCSPKSGHDTVSWYQQALGQGPQFIFQYYEEEERQRGNFPDRFSGHQFPNYSSELNVNALLLGDSALYLCASSSVFPEQFFGPGTRLTVL.

This sequence joins TRBV29-1 and TRBJ2-7, with 10 nucleotides matching TRBD2. Losses at the gene ends were 4 bases for V and 9 bases for J; bases not matched to a gene: 12. The CDR3 has 14 residues. CDR1 and CDR2 (germline): SQVTM, ANQGSEA. This chain's CDR3 is CSVVEQGVAGGQYF. Written as DNA, the CDR3 is TGCAGCGTTGTCGAGCAGGGCGTAGCGGGAGGGCAGTACTTC.

This clone was seen only a few times. The V call is TRBV5-1, the J call TRBJ2-3; D gene unclear. Looked up from germline, CDR1 is SGHRS and CDR2 is YFSETQ. CDR3 length: 13 residues. With 0 bases removed from V and 3 bases from J, the gap between germline ends came to 5 bases. Here the CDR3 reads CASSLEATDTQYF. The DNA for the CDR3 is TGCGCCAGCAGCTTGGAAGCTACAGATACGCAGTATTTT.

The genes are TRBV27 and TRBJ2-1; the D is unclear. The V gene lost 11 bases and the J gene lost 4 bases, with 24 bases spanning the gap. The V gene's germline CDR1 is MNHEY and CDR2 SMNVEV (reference sequence). The CDR3 covers 16 residues. CDR3 sequence reads: CARHSHQPNPYNEQFF. For the CDR3, the DNA is TGTGCCCGACACTCCCACCAACCAAATCCATACAATGAGCAGTTCTTC.

The chain couples TRBV11-2 to TRBJ2-2, with D perhaps TRBD2 (6 bases). CDR3 length equals 15 residues. CDR1 is SGHAT and CDR2 is FQNNGV in the germline V gene. Between the trimmed V and J ends, which lost 6 bases and 4 bases, there was a span of 15 bases. Written as DNA, the CDR3 is TGTGCCAGCAGGGGAGGCCGGGGAGGCACCGGGGAGCTGTTTTTT. Protein product: CASRGGRGGTGELFF.

J is TRBJ2-5 and V is TRBV7-2; TRBD2 matches at 11 bases. The DNA end is more similar to TRBJ2-7, so the J call may be wrong. The V gene's germline CDR1 is SGHTA and CDR2 FQGNSA. The CDR3 extends over 14 amino acids. For the CDR3, the DNA is TGTGCCAGCAGCATTAGCGGGGGGGGCTACGAGCAGTACTTC. Its protein is CASSISGGGYEQYF.

The count of this clone is one. This chain links TRBV5-1 with TRBJ1-3, with TRBD1 as a possible D gene (5 bases). Germline V gene lookup returns CDR1 SGHRS and CDR2 YFSETQ. Trimming pared 3 bases from V and 4 bases from J, leaving 14 bases between. The CDR3 has 15 amino acids. CDR3 region: CASSSFGTEGNTIYF. The CDR3 region has the DNA TGCGCCAGCAGCTCTTTCGGGACTGAGGGAAACACCATATATTTT.

The chain has TRBV7-6 and TRBJ2-5, with 9 bases fitting TRBD1. The CDR3 spans 14 residues. Germline V lookup: CDR1 SGHVS, CDR2 FNYEAQ. J was trimmed by 4 bases and V by 4 bases; bases with no gene match: 4. The CDR3 nucleotides read TGTGCCAGCAGCTCGAACAGGGGGCGAGAGACCCAGTACTTC. Translating gives CASSSNRGRETQYF.

V and J are TRBV7-6 and TRBJ2-3; D uncertain. Trimming pared 5 bases from V and 1 base from J, leaving 7 bases between. From germline, CDR1 is SGHVS and CDR2 FNYEAQ. The CDR3 is made up of 13 amino acids. The CDR3 DNA reads TGTGCCAGCAGCCCACTTGGCACAGATACGCAGTATTTT. Protein: CASSPLGTDTQYF.